This T cell receptor beta chain was recorded in a study of blood T cell repertoires in COVID-19 (dated by TCRdb to about 2020). About the study as a whole: Collaborator samples came from the United States, Italy and Spain and covered acute and convalescent phases of COVID-19. The prospective study material was composed of cDNA or gDNA derived from T cells, B-cell-depleted T cells, or PBMCs. Subjects who had been exposed to COVID-19, were actively infected with it, or had recovered from it provided the deeply sampled blood TCRbeta repertoires that made up the dataset. A freely available public database, intended as a resource for researchers studying the immune response to SARS-CoV-2, is where the repertoires were released. The samples were drawn from two sources: the first 160 participants of the ongoing ImmuneRACE study, and over 1,000 subjects contributed by 6 global collaborators. Nearly every sample came with metadata listing a de-identified subject ID, COVID-19 status, age in years and sex. Where available, HLA class I and class II types were taken from metadata supplied by the sample provider and were not determined by assay-based typing.

The study at large found these results: The amount of clinical and demographic metadata varied by source and participant and was provided uncurated.

Of note for this clone: Its antigen target is currently unknown. The record has no base qualities; no much larger clone is one base away.

Relative to germline, V is missing 5 bases and J is missing 6 bases, with 9 bases of the junction outside any gene match. The CDR3 has 15 amino acids, counting the end cysteine and phenylalanine. This entry keeps only the CDR3 DNA: 45 bases, framed from base 1. The CDR1 and CDR2 encoded by the germline V gene are SGHAT and FQNNGV. One collaborating source in Seattle enrolled patients during active infection and followed them longitudinally through the course of disease. Collaborating institutions collected whole blood in K2EDTA tubes following their own protocols. For TCRbeta analysis, collaborators shipped samples in one of three forms: frozen whole blood, isolated PBMCs, or DNA extracted from either of those sample types. TCRbeta CDR3 regions were amplified from genomic DNA by means of the immunoSEQ Assay, a bias-controlled multiplex PCR. The paper's processing steps were these. The number of nucleated cells in each sample was estimated from the amplification of reference gene primers within the assay. To quantify the absolute abundance of each unique TCRbeta CDR3 rearrangement, sequence reads were collapsed and filtered. Productive Simpson clonality was computed per sample as the square root of Simpson's diversity index over productive rearrangements. The table was pulled from immuneACCESS by TCRdb, which kept in-frame rearrangements only. Such tables lose some clones; where checked, under half of the loss comes from unresolved V genes, and the rest has no known cause. D and trimming come from the DNA, and the V and J calls and clone size come from that table. The sample table contains around 260,000 clones; only one count was recorded for over 80% of them. 10% of the sample is held by the ten biggest clonotypes.

Source material: peripheral blood. The receptor comes from a woman between 65 and 79 years old with COVID-19, enrolled during active disease. The V gene is TRBV11-2 and the J gene is TRBJ2-2, and TRBD1 matches 7 of the central bases. CDR3 loop: CASSTRGTVPGELFF. The bases read TGTGCCAGCAGCACTAGAGGGACAGTCCCCGGGGAGCTGTTTTTT.